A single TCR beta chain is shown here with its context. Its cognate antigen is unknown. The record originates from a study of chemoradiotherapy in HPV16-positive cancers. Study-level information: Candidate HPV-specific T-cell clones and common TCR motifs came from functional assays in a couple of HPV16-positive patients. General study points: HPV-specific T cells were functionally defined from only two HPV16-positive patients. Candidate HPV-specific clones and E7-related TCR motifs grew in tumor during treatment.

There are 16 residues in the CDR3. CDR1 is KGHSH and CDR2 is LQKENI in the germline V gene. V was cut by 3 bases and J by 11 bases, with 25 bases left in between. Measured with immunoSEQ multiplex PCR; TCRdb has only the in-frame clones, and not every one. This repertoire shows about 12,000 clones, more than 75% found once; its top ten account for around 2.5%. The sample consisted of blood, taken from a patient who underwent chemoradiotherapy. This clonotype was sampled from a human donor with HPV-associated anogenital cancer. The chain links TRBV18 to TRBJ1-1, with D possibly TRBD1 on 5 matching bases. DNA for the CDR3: TGTGCCAGCTCACCCACTGGGGGGAGAGGTTCCGGAGACGCTTTCTTT. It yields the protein CASSPTGGRGSGDAFF.